A single sample is the source of the 18 T cell receptor beta chains below, sequenced in a study of blood T cell repertoires in COVID-19. Assay used: immunoSEQ multiplex PCR; TCRdb lists only in-frame clones, some missing. Among 200,000 to 250,000 clones listed, 82% were seen once. The sequenced sample was peripheral blood. These receptors were collected from a woman aged 70 to 79 with COVID-19, enrolled during active disease.

The chain employs TRBV30 and TRBJ1-6, with 7 bases aligning to TRBD1. CDR3 length: 16 residues. J gave up 4 bases and V 0 bases, and 6 bases lay outside the gene matches. Germline V lookup: CDR1 GTSNPN, CDR2 SVGIG (reference sequence). The CDR3 here is CAWSVGGRAYNSPLHF. The CDR3 region has the DNA TGTGCCTGGAGTGTAGGGGGCAGGGCGTATAATTCACCCCTCCACTTT. Filled out from reference TRBV30 and TRBJ1-6, the complete variable domain reads SQTIHQWPATLVQPVGSPLSLECTVEGTSNPNLYWYRQAAGRGLQLLFYSVGIGQISSEVPQNLSASRPQDRQFILSSKKLLLSDSGFYLCAWSVGGRAYNSPLHFGNGTRLTVT.

The chain recombines TRBV6-5 with TRBJ1-4, with 10 nucleotides matching TRBD1. V gave up 5 bases and J gave up 6 bases; unmatched junction bases: 6. Germline V gene lookup returns CDR1 MNHEY and CDR2 SVGAGI. The CDR3 is 15 residues long. CDR3 bases: TGTGCCAGCAGTCGGGACAGGGGAACGGATGAAAAACTGTTTTTT. Its translation is CASSRDRGTDEKLFF.

The chain is built from TRBV27 and TRBJ2-7; D may be TRBD2 (7 bases). Germline values: CDR1 MNHEY, CDR2 SMNVEV (reference sequence). The CDR3 consists of 14 residues. Between the trimmed V and J ends, which lost 3 bases and 5 bases, there was a span of 14 bases. As DNA, the CDR3 is TGTGCCAGCAGTTTGGGGGGGGGCAGCCACGAGCAGTACTTC. Translating it yields CASSLGGGSHEQYF.

Concerning this clone itself: The sample holds other DNA sequences that translate to the same CDR3. V usage is TRBV5-4 and J usage is TRBJ2-5; no reliable D call. This CDR3 contains 14 residues. CDR1 SGHNT and CDR2 YYREEE come from the germline V gene (reference sequence). Trimming removed 0 bases from V and 2 bases from J, with 8 bases in between. CDR3 sequence: CASSLAGRQETQYF. The CDR3 DNA reads as TGTGCCAGCAGCTTGGCGGGTCGACAAGAGACCCAGTACTTC.

The gene calls are TRBV28 and TRBJ1-5, with 7 bases matching TRBD1. Germline CDR1 reads MDHEN; CDR2 reads SYDVKM. The junction had 5 bases not matched to a gene; V was cut back by 8 bases and J by 4 bases. The CDR3 runs to 13 residues. The chain's CDR3 is CASYRGLNQPQHF. In DNA form, the CDR3 reads TGTGCCAGCTACAGGGGACTGAATCAGCCCCAGCATTTT. Filled out from reference TRBV28 and TRBJ1-5, the complete variable domain reads DVKVTQSSRYLVKRTGEKVFLECVQDMDHENMFWYRQDPGLGLRLIYFSYDVKMKEKGDIPEGYSVSREKKERFSLILESASTNQTSMYLCASYRGLNQPQHFGDGTRLSIL.

This clone was picked up one time. The rearrangement uses TRBV30 and TRBJ2-3; TRBD2 matches 7 bases. The CDR3 consists of 15 residues. The V segment lost 4 bases and the J segment 3 bases; nucleotides outside the gene matches: 10. Per germline, CDR1 GTSNPN and CDR2 SVGIG (reference sequence). The CDR3 bases are TGTGCCTGGAAGGCGACCGGGACTACAACAGATACGCAGTATTTT. Translating it yields CAWKATGTTTDTQYF.

The CDR3 is CASSPLSPGQGAIEQYF. The CDR3 DNA follows: TGTGCCAGCTCACCACTTTCCCCGGGACAGGGGGCAATCGAGCAGTACTTC. This chain joins TRBV18 and TRBJ2-7; 12 positions match TRBD1. The CDR3 is 17 amino acids. Germline lookup yields CDR1 KGHSH and CDR2 LQKENI. V was pared by 1 base and J by 6 bases, with 10 bases of the junction left unmatched.

The chain employs TRBV19 and TRBJ2-2; weak D call: TRBD1 (5 bases). There are 16 residues in the CDR3. Germline V gene data show CDR1 as LNHDA and CDR2 as SQIVND (reference sequence). The ends were cut back, 3 bases at V and 3 bases at J, with 14 bases in the middle. CDR3 coding DNA: TGTGCCAGTAGTATTGAAAGGGGCACGGACACCGGGGAGCTGTTTTTT. Its protein product is CASSIERGTDTGELFF. Drawing the rest from reference TRBV19 and TRBJ2-2, the complete variable domain is DGGITQSPKYLFRKEGQNVTLSCEQNLNHDAMYWYRQDPGQGLRLIYYSQIVNDFQKGDIAEGYSVSREKKESFPLTVTSAQKNPTAFYLCASSIERGTDTGELFFGEGSRLTVL.

The chain combines TRBV28 with TRBJ1-5; D ambiguous. The V and J ends lost 7 bases and 7 bases respectively, with 23 bases between them. Germline V lookup: CDR1 MDHEN, CDR2 SYDVKM. The CDR3 loop spans 16 amino acids. CDR3 residues: CASTNGLGERRQPQHF. The CDR3 DNA reads TGTGCCAGCACCAACGGTCTGGGAGAAAGGCGCCAGCCCCAGCATTTT.

DNA of the CDR3: TGCGCCAGCAGCTTGTACGAAAGGGGGCGCGCACCCCTCCACTTT. Residues: CASSLYERGRAPLHF. The chain couples TRBV5-1 to TRBJ1-6; 7 bases are shared with TRBD1. V lost 1 base and J lost 11; bases outside the gene matches: 9. The germline gives CDR1 SGHRS, CDR2 YFSETQ. This CDR3 has 15 amino acids. Variable domain in full (rest from reference TRBV5-1 and TRBJ1-6): KAGVTQTPRYLIKTRGQQVTLSCSPISGHRSVSWYQQTPGQGLQFLFEYFSETQRNKGNFPGRFSGRQFSNSRSEMNVSTLELGDSALYLCASSLYERGRAPLHFGNGTRLTVT.

This clone was recorded once. The V and J genes are TRBV10-3 and TRBJ1-3; maybe TRBD1 (5 bases). V was shortened by 7 bases and J by 1 base, with 20 bases between the two germline ends. Germline V gives CDR1 ENHRY, CDR2 SYGVKD. The CDR3 length is 17 residues. The CDR3 spells CAITRTLGEASGNTIYF. The DNA of the CDR3 is TGTGCCATCACGCGGACTCTAGGGGAGGCATCTGGAAACACCATATATTTT.

The genes are TRBV30 and TRBJ1-5; TRBD1 aligns across 8 bases. The germline gives CDR1 GTSNPN, CDR2 SVGIG (reference sequence). The CDR3 has 15 amino acids. After removal of 2 bases from V and 6 bases from J, the junction contained 9 bases not matched to a gene. The CDR3 sequence is CAWSSSTGGSQPQHF. The CDR3 DNA is TGTGCCTGGAGTTCATCAACAGGGGGTAGTCAGCCCCAGCATTTT.

The V gene is TRBV6-1, the J gene TRBJ2-3; unclear D gene. With 2 bases removed from V and 6 bases from J, the gap between germline ends came to 9 bases. CDR1 MNHNS and CDR2 SASEGT come from the germline V gene. The CDR3 spans 13 residues. The CDR3 DNA follows: TGTGCCAGCAGTGAAAGCCTAGAGGATACGCAGTATTTT. Translated, it gives CASSESLEDTQYF.

The chain couples TRBV9 to TRBJ1-4; 7 bases map to TRBD1. The ends lost 4 bases at V and 5 bases at J; junction bases unmatched: 5. The CDR3 is 14 amino acids. The V gene's germline CDR1 is SGDLS and CDR2 YYNGEE. In DNA, the CDR3 is TGTGCCAGCAGCCTCCGGGACAGCAATGAAAAACTGTTTTTT. It specifies CASSLRDSNEKLFF.

The chain carries TRBV5-6 and TRBJ2-1; D not resolved. The germline V gene encodes CDR1 SGHDT and CDR2 YYEEEE. The length of the CDR3 is 13 residues. Trimming cost V 1 base and J 6 bases, with 8 bases left between them. The CDR3 DNA sequence: TGTGCCAGCAGCTTGAATTGGCTCAATGAGCAGTTCTTC. Its translation is CASSLNWLNEQFF.

The chain recombines TRBV20-1 with TRBJ2-5; 8 nucleotides line up with TRBD2. CDR1 is DFQATT and CDR2 is SNEGSKA in the germline V gene (reference sequence). V was clipped by 3 bases and J by 13 bases; unmatched bases: 13. This CDR3 comprises 13 residues. The CDR3 sequence: CSASIGGAGVVYF. CDR3 coding DNA: TGCAGTGCTAGTATAGGAGGAGCGGGGGTCGTGTACTTC.

This rearrangement joins TRBV27 to TRBJ1-5, with 8 nucleotides matching TRBD1. Losses at the gene ends were 5 bases for V and 5 bases for J; bases not matched to a gene: 2. The CDR3 sequence is 13 residues long. Germline assignment: CDR1 MNHEY and CDR2 SMNVEV (reference sequence). The CDR3 loop is CASSVDRDQPQHF. The CDR3 coding sequence is TGTGCCAGCAGTGTGGACAGGGATCAGCCCCAGCATTTT.

This rearrangement joins TRBV27 to TRBJ1-1, with TRBD1 matching 8 bases. Germline trimming cut 3 bases from V and 3 bases from J; bases unmatched to any gene: 15. The CDR3 covers 18 residues. Per germline, CDR1 MNHEY and CDR2 SMNVEV (reference sequence). The CDR3 region is CASSFIGGQGYWDTEAFF. CDR3 sequence (DNA): TGTGCCAGCAGTTTCATCGGAGGACAGGGTTATTGGGACACTGAAGCTTTCTTT.